This TCR beta chain was captured in a study of blood T cell repertoires in COVID-19. For the study at large: The United States, Italy and Spain were the sources of the acute and convalescent COVID-19 samples. T cells, B-cell-depleted T cells, or PBMCs supplied cDNA or gDNA.

V shed 4 bases and J 3 bases; nucleotides not matched to a gene: 6. The CDR3 has 15 residues. Germline-derived CDR1 and CDR2 are KGHSH and LQKENI. In the authors' workflow: Reference gene primer amplification gave estimated nucleated cell counts. Libraries were prepared by immunoSEQ multiplex PCR; TCRdb keeps only in-frame clonotypes and omits some of them. The DNA was the basis for D and trimming; V, J and clone size are from that table. The table shows approximately 160,000 clones, with over 80% occurring only once. The specimen was peripheral blood. This TCR came from a woman aged 60 to 75 with acute or convalescent COVID-19. This chain connects TRBV18 to TRBJ1-5, with 7 bases identical to TRBD1. The CDR3 DNA follows: TGTGCCAGCTCACGCCAGGGACAGCCCAATCAGCCCCAGCATTTT. It encodes CASSRQGQPNQPQHF.